These 10 T cell receptor beta chains were all obtained from the same sample, sequenced in a study of preoperative IRX-2 immunotherapy in early breast cancer. The assay was immunoSEQ multiplex PCR, and TCRdb's table has in-frame clones only and misses some. The data hold about 62,000 clones, with around 94% observed a single time. Treatment noted: preoperative locoregional IRX-2 cytokine immunotherapy. This sample was taken from a patient treated with IRX-2 immunotherapy. These receptors were collected from a human donor with breast cancer.

The genes are TRBV19 and TRBJ2-1; possibly TRBD1 or TRBD2 for D (5 bases each). Trimming cost V 4 bases and J 0 bases, with 10 bases left between them. In germline, CDR1 is LNHDA, CDR2 SQIVND (reference sequence). The CDR3 contains 15 residues. CDR3 nucleotide sequence: TGTGCCAGTAGTAGGGACCTAACCTCCTACAATGAGCAGTTCTTC. Translated, it gives CASSRDLTSYNEQFF.

The chain combines TRBV11-3 with TRBJ2-1; 8 nucleotides align to TRBD1. V dropped 1 base and J dropped 4; count of bases not matched to a gene: 0. The CDR3 runs 14 residues. Germline CDR1 SGHNT, CDR2 YENEEA. The CDR3 nucleotides read TGTGCCAGCAGCTTAGGGGACAGGTACAATGAGCAGTTCTTC. It specifies CASSLGDRYNEQFF.

The V and J genes are TRBV7-6 and TRBJ1-2; possibly TRBD1 for D (5 bases). CDR1 and CDR2 (germline): SGHVS, FNYEAQ. Trimming took off 3 bases at V and 8 bases at J, with 10 bases between the two ends. This CDR3 is built from 12 residues. The CDR3: CASSLVGVGYTF. In DNA, the CDR3 is TGTGCCAGCAGCTTGGTAGGGGTCGGCTACACCTTC.

The V and J genes are TRBV30 and TRBJ1-2, with D possibly TRBD1 on 6 matching bases. This CDR3 is 12 amino acids long. Trimming cost V 3 bases and J 2 bases, with 7 bases left between them. The germline gives CDR1 GTSNPN, CDR2 SVGIG (reference sequence). CDR3 loop: CAWSTGNYGYTF. The CDR3 region has the DNA TGTGCCTGGAGCACAGGGAACTATGGCTACACCTTC.

V and J are TRBV9 and TRBJ1-4; 7 positions match TRBD1. CDR3 length: 15 amino acids. Germline assignment: CDR1 SGDLS and CDR2 YYNGEE. After removal of 4 bases from V and 8 bases from J, the junction contained 11 bases not matched to a gene. CDR3 bases: TGTGCCAGCAGCTCAAAGGGGGCAGGGGTGGAAAAACTGTTTTTT. This translates into CASSSKGAGVEKLFF.

This clone was detected only once. The genes are TRBV6-5 and TRBJ1-6, with D possibly matching TRBD1 (5 bases). There are 16 residues in the CDR3. In germline, CDR1 is MNHEY, CDR2 SVGAGI. The germline V and J ends were trimmed by 2 bases and 7 bases, with 15 bases remaining between them. The CDR3 nucleotides read TGTGCCAGCAGTTACGGGGGAGGGGCCACGAATTCACCCCTCCACTTT. The encoded protein is CASSYGGGATNSPLHF.

This chain uses TRBV11-1 with TRBJ1-1; D not certain. Germline V gene lookup returns CDR1 SGHAT and CDR2 FQDESV (reference sequence). This CDR3 is built from 14 residues. Between the trimmed V and J ends, which lost 2 bases and 6 bases, there was a span of 13 bases. DNA for the CDR3: TGTGCCAGCAGCTTATACAGCTCCGGGGCTGAAGCTTTCTTT. Amino acids: CASSLYSSGAEAFF. Combining the CDR3 with reference TRBV11-1 and TRBJ1-1 gives the whole variable domain EAEVAQSPRYKITEKSQAVAFWCDPISGHATLYWYRQILGQGPELLVQFQDESVVDDSQLPKDRFSAERLKGVDSTLKIQPAELGDSAMYLCASSLYSSGAEAFFGQGTRLTVV.

The chain has TRBV28 and TRBJ1-3, with 7 bases that match TRBD1. The CDR3 extends over 13 amino acids. CDR1 is MDHEN and CDR2 is SYDVKM in the germline V gene. V gave up 6 bases and J gave up 7 bases; unmatched junction bases: 6. In nucleotides, the CDR3 is TGTGCCAGCAGACAGGGGCTGGGGAACACCATATATTTT. As protein: CASRQGLGNTIYF. Together with reference TRBV28 and TRBJ1-3, the CDR3 gives the full variable domain: DVKVTQSSRYLVKRTGEKVFLECVQDMDHENMFWYRQDPGLGLRLIYFSYDVKMKEKGDIPEGYSVSREKKERFSLILESASTNQTSMYLCASRQGLGNTIYFGEGSWLTVV.

This chain links TRBV19 with TRBJ1-5; D might be TRBD1 (6 bases). CDR1 LNHDA and CDR2 SQIVND come from the germline V gene (reference sequence). CDR3 length: 14 residues. Trimming pared 3 bases from V and 12 bases from J, leaving 18 bases between. The CDR3 DNA reads TGTGCCAGTAGTATCCGGGGGGGCTTAACCCTCCAGCATTTT. This translates into CASSIRGGLTLQHF.

The chain joins TRBV30 to TRBJ2-1; no clear D gene. V was shortened by 3 bases and J by 6 bases, with 18 bases between the two germline ends. The CDR3 loop spans 15 amino acids. Germline values: CDR1 GTSNPN, CDR2 SVGIG (reference sequence). The CDR3 sequence: CAWRLRTALRNEQFF. The CDR3 DNA sequence: TGTGCCTGGAGACTGAGGACCGCGCTTCGCAATGAGCAGTTCTTC.